The entry below describes one TCR beta chain. These data come from a study of blood T cell repertoires in COVID-19. The V end lost 2 bases, the J end lost 3 bases, and 10 bases lay between the germline ends. The CDR3 is 14 residues long. Per the germline V gene, CDR1 is MNHEY and CDR2 is SVGAGI. Clones were sequenced by immunoSEQ multiplex PCR, and TCRdb holds only the in-frame ones, with some missing. The sample records fewer than 500,000 clones, about 85% being singletons. Sequencing was performed on PBMCs or T cells enriched from blood (not recorded which). V is TRBV6-5 and J is TRBJ2-5, with a weak D call TRBD2 (6 bases). The clonotype comes from a young woman with acute COVID-19. The CDR3 is CASSYLRGEETQYF. In nucleotides, the CDR3 is TGTGCCAGCAGTTACCTGCGGGGCGAAGAGACCCAGTACTTC.